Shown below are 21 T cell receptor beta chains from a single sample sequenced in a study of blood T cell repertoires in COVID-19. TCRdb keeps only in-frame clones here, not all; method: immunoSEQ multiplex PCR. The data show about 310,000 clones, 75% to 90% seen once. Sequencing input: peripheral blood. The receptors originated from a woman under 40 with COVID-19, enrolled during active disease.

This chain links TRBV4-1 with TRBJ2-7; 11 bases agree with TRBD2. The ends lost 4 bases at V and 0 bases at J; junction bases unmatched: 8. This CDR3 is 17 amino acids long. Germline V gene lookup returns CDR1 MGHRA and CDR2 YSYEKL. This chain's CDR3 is CASSRELAGGSSYEQYF. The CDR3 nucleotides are TGCGCCAGCAGCCGGGAATTAGCGGGAGGGAGCTCCTACGAGCAGTACTTC.

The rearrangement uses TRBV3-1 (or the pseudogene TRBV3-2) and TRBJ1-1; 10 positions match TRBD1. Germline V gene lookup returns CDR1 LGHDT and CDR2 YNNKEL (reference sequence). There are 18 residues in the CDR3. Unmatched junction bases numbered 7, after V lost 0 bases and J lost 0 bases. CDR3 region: CASSQEATGQGMNTEAFF. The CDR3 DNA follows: TGTGCCAGCAGCCAAGAGGCCACGGGACAGGGGATGAACACTGAAGCTTTCTTT.

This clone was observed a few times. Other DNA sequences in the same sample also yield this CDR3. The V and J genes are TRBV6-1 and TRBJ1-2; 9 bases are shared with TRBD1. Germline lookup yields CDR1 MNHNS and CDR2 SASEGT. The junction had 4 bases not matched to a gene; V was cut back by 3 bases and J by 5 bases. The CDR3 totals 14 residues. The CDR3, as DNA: TGTGCCAGCAGTGATGGACAGGGGCTTTATGGCTACACCTTC. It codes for CASSDGQGLYGYTF.

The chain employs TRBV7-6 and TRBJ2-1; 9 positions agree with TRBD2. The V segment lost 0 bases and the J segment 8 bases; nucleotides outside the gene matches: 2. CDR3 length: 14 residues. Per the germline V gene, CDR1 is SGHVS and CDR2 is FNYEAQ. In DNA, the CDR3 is TGTGCCAGCAGCTTAGCTAGCGGGAGTGATGAGCAGTTCTTC. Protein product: CASSLASGSDEQFF.

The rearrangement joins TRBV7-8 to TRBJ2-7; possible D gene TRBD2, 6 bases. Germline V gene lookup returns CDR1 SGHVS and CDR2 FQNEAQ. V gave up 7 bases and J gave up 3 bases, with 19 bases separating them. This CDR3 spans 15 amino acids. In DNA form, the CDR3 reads TGTGCCAGCACCCGAGGGGTAGCGGAAGACTACGAGCAGTACTTC. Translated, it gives CASTRGVAEDYEQYF.

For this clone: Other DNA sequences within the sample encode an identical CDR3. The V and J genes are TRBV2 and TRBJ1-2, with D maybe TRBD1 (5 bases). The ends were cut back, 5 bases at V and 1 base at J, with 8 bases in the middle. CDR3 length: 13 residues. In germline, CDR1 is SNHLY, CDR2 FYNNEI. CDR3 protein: CASSTQVNYGYTF. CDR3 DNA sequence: TGTGCCAGCAGTACACAGGTTAACTATGGCTACACCTTC. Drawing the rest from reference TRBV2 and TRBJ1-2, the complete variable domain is EPEVTQTPSHQVTQMGQEVILRCVPISNHLYFYWYRQILGQKVEFLVSFYNNEISEKSEIFDDQFSVERPDGSNFTLKIRSTKLEDSAMYFCASSTQVNYGYTFGSGTRLTVV.

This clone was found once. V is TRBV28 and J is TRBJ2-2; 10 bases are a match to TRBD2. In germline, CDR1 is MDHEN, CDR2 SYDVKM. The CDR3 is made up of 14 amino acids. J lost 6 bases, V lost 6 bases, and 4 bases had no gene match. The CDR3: CASRDSGRPGELFF. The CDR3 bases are TGTGCCAGCAGAGATAGCGGGAGGCCCGGGGAGCTGTTTTTT.

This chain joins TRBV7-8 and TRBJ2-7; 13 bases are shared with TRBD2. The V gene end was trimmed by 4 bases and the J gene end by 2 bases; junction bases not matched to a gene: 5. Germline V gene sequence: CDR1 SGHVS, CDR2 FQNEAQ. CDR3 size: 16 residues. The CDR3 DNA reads TGTGCCAGCAGCTCGGAGGGACTAGCGGGAACCTACGAGCAGTACTTC. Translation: CASSSEGLAGTYEQYF.

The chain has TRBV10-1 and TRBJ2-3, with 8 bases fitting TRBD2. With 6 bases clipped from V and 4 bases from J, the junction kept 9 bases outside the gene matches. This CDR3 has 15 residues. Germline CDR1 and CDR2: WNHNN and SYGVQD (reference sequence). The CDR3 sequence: CASSQPGLAADTQYF. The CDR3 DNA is TGCGCCAGCAGCCAACCCGGACTAGCCGCAGATACGCAGTATTTT.

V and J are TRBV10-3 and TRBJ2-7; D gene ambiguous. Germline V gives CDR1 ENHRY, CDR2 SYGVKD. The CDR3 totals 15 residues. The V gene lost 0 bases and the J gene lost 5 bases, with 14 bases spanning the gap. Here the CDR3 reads CAISESVGSPDEQYF. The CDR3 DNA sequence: TGTGCCATCAGTGAGTCTGTCGGGTCACCCGACGAGCAGTACTTC.

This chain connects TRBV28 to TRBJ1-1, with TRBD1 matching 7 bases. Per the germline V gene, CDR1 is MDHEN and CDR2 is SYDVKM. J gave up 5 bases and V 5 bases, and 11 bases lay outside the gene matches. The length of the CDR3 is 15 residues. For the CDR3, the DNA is TGTGCCAGCAGTATCCCAAGGGGGCTGGGGACTGAAGCTTTCTTT. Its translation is CASSIPRGLGTEAFF.

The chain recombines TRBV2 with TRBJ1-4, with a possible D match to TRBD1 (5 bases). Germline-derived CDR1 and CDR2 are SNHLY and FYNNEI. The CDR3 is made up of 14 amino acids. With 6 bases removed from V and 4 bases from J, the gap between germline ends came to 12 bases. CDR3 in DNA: TGTGCCAGCAGCGCGACAGTCGTTAATGAAAAACTGTTTTTT. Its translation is CASSATVVNEKLFF. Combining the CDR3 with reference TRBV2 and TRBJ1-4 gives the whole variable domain EPEVTQTPSHQVTQMGQEVILRCVPISNHLYFYWYRQILGQKVEFLVSFYNNEISEKSEIFDDQFSVERPDGSNFTLKIRSTKLEDSAMYFCASSATVVNEKLFFGSGTQLSVL.

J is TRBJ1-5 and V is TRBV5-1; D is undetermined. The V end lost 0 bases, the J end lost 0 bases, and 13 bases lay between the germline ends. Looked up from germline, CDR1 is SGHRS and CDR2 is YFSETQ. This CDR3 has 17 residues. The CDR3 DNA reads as TGCGCCAGCAGCTTGGGTTCCGACGGGATTAGCAATCAGCCCCAGCATTTT. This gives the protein CASSLGSDGISNQPQHF. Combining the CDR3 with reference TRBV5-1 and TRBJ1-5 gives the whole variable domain KAGVTQTPRYLIKTRGQQVTLSCSPISGHRSVSWYQQTPGQGLQFLFEYFSETQRNKGNFPGRFSGRQFSNSRSEMNVSTLELGDSALYLCASSLGSDGISNQPQHFGDGTRLSIL.

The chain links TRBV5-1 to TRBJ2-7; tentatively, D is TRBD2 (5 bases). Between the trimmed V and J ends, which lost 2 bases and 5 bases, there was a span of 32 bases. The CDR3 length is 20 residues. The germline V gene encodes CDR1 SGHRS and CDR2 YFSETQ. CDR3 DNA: TGCGCCAGCAGCTTCACCTCATCACGATATCTTGTCGGGGAAGGTAACGAGCAGTACTTC. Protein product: CASSFTSSRYLVGEGNEQYF.

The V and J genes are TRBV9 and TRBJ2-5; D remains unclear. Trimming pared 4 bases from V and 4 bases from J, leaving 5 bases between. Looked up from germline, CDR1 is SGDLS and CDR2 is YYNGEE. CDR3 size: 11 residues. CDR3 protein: CASSSSETQYF. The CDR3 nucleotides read TGTGCCAGCAGCAGCTCAGAGACCCAGTACTTC.

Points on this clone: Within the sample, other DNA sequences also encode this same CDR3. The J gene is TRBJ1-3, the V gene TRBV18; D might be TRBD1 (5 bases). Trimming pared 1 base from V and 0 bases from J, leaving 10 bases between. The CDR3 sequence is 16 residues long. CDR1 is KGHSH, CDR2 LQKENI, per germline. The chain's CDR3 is CASSPLDSGSGNTIYF. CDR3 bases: TGTGCCAGCTCACCACTCGACAGTGGCTCTGGAAACACCATATATTTT.

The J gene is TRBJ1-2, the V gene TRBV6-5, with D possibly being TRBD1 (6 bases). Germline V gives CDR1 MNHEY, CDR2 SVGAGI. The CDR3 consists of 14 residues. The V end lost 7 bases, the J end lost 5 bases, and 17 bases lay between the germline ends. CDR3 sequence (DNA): TGTGCCAGCACCATAAGACAGGCAAAGTATGGCTACACCTTC. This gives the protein CASTIRQAKYGYTF.

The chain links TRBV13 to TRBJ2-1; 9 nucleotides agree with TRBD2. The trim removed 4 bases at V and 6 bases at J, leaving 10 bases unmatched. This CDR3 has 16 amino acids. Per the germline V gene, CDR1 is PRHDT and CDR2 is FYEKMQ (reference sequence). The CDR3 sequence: CASSYQAGGSANEQFF. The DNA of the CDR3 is TGTGCCAGCAGCTACCAAGCGGGAGGCTCCGCCAATGAGCAGTTCTTC.

The CDR3 DNA reads as TGTGCCAGTAGTATTAACAGACAGGGACCCACTGAAGCTTTCTTT. Translation: CASSINRQGPTEAFF. The chain couples TRBV19 to TRBJ1-1; TRBD1 matches 7 bases. This CDR3 spans 15 amino acids. The germline gives CDR1 LNHDA, CDR2 SQIVND (reference sequence). Trimming removed 3 bases from V and 4 bases from J; junction bases left unmatched: 8.

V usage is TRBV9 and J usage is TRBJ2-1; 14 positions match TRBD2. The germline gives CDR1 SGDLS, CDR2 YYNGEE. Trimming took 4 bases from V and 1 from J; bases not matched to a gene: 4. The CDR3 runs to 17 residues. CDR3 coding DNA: TGTGCCAGCAGCACAGGGACTAGCGGGGGATCCTACAATGAGCAGTTCTTC. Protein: CASSTGTSGGSYNEQFF.

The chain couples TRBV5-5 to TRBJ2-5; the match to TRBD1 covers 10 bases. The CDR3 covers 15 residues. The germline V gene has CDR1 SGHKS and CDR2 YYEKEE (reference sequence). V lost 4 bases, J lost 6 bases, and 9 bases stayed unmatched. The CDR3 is CASSTGDRGEQTQYF. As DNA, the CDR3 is TGTGCCAGCAGCACAGGGGACAGGGGAGAACAGACCCAGTACTTC. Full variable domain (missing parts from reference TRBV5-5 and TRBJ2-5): DAGVTQSPTHLIKTRGQQVTLRCSPISGHKSVSWYQQVLGQGPQFIFQYYEKEERGRGNFPDRFSARQFPNYSSELNVNALLLGDSALYLCASSTGDRGEQTQYFGPGTRLLVL.